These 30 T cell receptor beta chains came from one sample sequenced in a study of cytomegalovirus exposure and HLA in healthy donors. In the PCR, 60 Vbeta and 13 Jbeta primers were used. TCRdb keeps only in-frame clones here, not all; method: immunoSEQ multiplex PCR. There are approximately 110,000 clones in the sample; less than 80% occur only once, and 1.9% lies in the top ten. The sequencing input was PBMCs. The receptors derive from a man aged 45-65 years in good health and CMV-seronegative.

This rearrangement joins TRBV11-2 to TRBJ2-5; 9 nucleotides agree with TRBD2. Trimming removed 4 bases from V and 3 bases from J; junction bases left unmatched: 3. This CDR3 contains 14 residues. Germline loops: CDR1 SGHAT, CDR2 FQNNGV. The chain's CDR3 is CASSWRGGKETQYF. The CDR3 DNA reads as TGTGCCAGCAGCTGGCGGGGGGGAAAAGAGACCCAGTACTTC.

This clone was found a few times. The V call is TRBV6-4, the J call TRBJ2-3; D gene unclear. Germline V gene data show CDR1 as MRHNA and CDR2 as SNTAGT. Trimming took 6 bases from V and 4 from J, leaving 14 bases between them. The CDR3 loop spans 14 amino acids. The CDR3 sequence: CASSSYEASDTQYF. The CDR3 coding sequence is TGTGCCAGCAGCTCCTACGAGGCATCAGATACGCAGTATTTT.

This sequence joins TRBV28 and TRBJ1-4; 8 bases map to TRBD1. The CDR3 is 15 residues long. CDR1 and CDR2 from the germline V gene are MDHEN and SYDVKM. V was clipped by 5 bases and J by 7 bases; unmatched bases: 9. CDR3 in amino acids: CASSPPRGRGEKLFF. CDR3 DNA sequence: TGTGCCAGCAGTCCCCCCAGGGGGCGAGGTGAAAAACTGTTTTTT.

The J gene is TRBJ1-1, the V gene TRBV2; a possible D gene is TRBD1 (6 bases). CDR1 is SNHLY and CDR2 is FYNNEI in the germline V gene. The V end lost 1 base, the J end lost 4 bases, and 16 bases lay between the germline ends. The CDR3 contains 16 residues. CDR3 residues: CASSEGIGGRRTEAFF. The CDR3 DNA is TGTGCCAGCAGTGAAGGTATAGGGGGTAGGCGCACTGAAGCTTTCTTT.

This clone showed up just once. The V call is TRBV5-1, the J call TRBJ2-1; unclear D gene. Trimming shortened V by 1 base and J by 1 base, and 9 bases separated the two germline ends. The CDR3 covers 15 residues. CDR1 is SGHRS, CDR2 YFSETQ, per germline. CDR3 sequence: CASSLHQTSYNEQFF. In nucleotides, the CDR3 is TGCGCCAGCAGCTTGCACCAGACTTCCTACAATGAGCAGTTCTTC.

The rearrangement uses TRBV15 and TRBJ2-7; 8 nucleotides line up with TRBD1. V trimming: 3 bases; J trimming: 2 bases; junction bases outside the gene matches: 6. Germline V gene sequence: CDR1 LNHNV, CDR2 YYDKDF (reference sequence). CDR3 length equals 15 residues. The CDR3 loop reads CATSRRTGTPYEQYV. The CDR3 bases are TGTGCCACCAGCAGGAGGACAGGGACCCCCTACGAGCAGTACGTC.

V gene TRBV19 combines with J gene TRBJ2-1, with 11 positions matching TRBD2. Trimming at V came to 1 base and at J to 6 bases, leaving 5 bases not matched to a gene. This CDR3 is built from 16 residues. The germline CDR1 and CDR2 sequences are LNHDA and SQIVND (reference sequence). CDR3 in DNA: TGTGCCAGTAGTATAGGCGCGGGACTAGCGGCCAATGAGCAGTTCTTC. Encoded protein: CASSIGAGLAANEQFF.

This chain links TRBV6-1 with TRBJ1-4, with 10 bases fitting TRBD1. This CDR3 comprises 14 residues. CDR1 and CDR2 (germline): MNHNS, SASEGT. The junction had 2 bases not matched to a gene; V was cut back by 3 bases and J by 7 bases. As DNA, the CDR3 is TGTGCCAGCAGTGACGGGACAGGGGTTGAAAAACTGTTTTTT. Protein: CASSDGTGVEKLFF.

This CDR3 reads CASSRRQGDTGELFF. In DNA form, the CDR3 reads TGTGCCAGCAGTCGCAGACAGGGGGACACCGGGGAGCTGTTTTTT. The chain links TRBV27 to TRBJ2-2; TRBD1 aligns across 9 bases. Germline V gene lookup returns CDR1 MNHEY and CDR2 SMNVEV (reference sequence). This CDR3 comprises 15 residues. The junction had 4 bases not matched to a gene; V was cut back by 5 bases and J by 3 bases.

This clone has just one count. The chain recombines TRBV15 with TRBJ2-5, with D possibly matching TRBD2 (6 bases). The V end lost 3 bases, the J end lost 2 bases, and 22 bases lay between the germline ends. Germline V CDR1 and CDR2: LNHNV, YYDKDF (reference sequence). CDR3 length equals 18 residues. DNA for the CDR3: TGTGCCACCAGCAGTCGGAACGGGGATCGGGAGCCTCAAGAGACCCAGTACTTC. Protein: CATSSRNGDREPQETQYF.

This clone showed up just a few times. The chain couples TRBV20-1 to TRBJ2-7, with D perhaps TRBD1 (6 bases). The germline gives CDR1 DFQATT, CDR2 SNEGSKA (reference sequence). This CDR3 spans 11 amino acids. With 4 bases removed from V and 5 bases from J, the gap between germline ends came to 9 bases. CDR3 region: CSAKDRNEQYV. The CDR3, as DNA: TGCAGTGCTAAGGACAGAAACGAGCAGTACGTC.

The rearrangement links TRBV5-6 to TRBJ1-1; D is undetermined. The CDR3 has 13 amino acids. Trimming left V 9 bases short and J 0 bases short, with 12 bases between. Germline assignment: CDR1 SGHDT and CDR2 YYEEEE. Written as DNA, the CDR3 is TGTGCCACCACTTTCGGGGTGAACACTGAAGCTTTCTTT. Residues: CATTFGVNTEAFF.

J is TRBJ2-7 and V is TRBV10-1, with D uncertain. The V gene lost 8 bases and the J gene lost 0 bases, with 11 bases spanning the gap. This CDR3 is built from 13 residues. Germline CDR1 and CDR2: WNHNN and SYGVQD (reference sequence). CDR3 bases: TGCGCCAGCCATTCAGGAAGCTCCTACGAGCAGTACTTC. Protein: CASHSGSSYEQYF.

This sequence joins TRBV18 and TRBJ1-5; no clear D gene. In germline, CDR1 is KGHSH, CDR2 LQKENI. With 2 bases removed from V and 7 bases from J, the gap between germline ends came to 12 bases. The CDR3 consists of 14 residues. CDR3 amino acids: CASSPSSGWQPQHF. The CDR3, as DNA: TGTGCCAGCTCACCAAGTTCGGGGTGGCAGCCCCAGCATTTT.

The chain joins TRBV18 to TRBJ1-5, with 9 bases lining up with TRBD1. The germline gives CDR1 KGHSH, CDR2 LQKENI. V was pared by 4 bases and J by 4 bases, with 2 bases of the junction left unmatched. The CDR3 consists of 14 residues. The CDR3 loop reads CASSRTGENQPQHF. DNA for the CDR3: TGTGCCAGCTCACGGACAGGGGAAAATCAGCCCCAGCATTTT.

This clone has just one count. CDR3 sequence: CASSLTLVYGYTF. As DNA, the CDR3 is TGTGCCAGCAGCCTCACTTTAGTATATGGCTACACCTTC. The gene calls are TRBV7-2 and TRBJ1-2; the D is unclear. The V and J ends lost 5 bases and 5 bases respectively, with 12 bases between them. The germline V gene encodes CDR1 SGHTA and CDR2 FQGNSA. The CDR3 totals 13 residues. Combining the CDR3 with reference TRBV7-2 and TRBJ1-2 gives the whole variable domain GAGVSQSPSNKVTEKGKDVELRCDPISGHTALYWYRQSLGQGLEFLIYFQGNSAPDKSGLPSDRFSAERTGGSVSTLTIQRTQQEDSAVYLCASSLTLVYGYTFGSGTRLTVV.

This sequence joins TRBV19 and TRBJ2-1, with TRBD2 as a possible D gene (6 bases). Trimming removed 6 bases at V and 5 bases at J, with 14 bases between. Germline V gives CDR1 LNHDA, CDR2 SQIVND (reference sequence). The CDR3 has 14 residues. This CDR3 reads CASSAGSWDNEQFF. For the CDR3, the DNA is TGTGCCAGTAGCGCGGGGTCTTGGGACAATGAGCAGTTCTTC. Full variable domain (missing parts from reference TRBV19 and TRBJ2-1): DGGITQSPKYLFRKEGQNVTLSCEQNLNHDAMYWYRQDPGQGLRLIYYSQIVNDFQKGDIAEGYSVSREKKESFPLTVTSAQKNPTAFYLCASSAGSWDNEQFFGPGTRLTVL.

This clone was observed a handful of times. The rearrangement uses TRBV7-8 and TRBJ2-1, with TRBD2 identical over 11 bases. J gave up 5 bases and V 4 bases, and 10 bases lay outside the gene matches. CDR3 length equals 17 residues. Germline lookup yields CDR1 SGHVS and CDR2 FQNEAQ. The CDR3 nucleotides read TGTGCCAGCAGCTGGATTGTGGGACTAGCGGAGAACAATGAGCAGTTCTTC. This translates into CASSWIVGLAENNEQFF.

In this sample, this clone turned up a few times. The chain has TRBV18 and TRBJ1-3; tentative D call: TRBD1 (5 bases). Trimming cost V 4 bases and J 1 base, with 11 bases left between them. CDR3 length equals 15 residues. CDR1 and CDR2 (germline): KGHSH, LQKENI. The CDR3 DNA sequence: TGTGCCAGCTCACGACTGACAGATTCTGGAAACACCATATATTTT. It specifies CASSRLTDSGNTIYF.

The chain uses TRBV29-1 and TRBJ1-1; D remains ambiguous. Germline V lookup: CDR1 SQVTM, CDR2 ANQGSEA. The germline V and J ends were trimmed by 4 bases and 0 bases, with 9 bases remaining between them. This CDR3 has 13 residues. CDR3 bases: TGCAGCGTTGTAGTCACGGTGAACACTGAAGCTTTCTTT. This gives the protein CSVVVTVNTEAFF.

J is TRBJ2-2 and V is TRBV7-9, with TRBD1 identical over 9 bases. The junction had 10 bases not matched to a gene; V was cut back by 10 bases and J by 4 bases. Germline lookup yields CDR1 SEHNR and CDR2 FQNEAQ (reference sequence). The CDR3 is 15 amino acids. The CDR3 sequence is CATHRRDRVTGELFF. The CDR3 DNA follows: TGTGCCACCCACCGGCGGGACAGGGTCACCGGGGAGCTGTTTTTT.

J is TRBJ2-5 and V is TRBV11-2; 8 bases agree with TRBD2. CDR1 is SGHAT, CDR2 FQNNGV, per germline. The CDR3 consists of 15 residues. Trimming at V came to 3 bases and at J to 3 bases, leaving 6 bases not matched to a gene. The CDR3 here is CASSLAGTREETQYF. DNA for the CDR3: TGTGCCAGCAGCTTGGCCGGGACTAGGGAAGAGACCCAGTACTTC.

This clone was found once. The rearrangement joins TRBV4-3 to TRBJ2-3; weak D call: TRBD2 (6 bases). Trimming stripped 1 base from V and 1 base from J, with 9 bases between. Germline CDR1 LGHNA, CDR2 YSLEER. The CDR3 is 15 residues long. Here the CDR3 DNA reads TGCGCCAGCAGCCAAGTCTGGGGGGGCACAGATACGCAGTATTTT. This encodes CASSQVWGGTDTQYF.

The CDR3 sequence: CASSLKGGHNLRGSPLHF. CDR3 bases: TGTGCCAGCAGCTTAAAAGGGGGACACAACTTAAGGGGTTCACCCCTCCACTTT. The chain joins TRBV21-1 to TRBJ1-6; TRBD1, the table's D call, was not compared with the DNA. TRBV21-1 is noted as a pseudogene. The CDR3 length is 18 residues.

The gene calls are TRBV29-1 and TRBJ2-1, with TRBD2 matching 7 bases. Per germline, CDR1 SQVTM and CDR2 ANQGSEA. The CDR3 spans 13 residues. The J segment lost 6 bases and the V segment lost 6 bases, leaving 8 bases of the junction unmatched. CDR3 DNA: TGCAGCGTCCACTCTCGGACTAGCAATGAGCAGTTCTTC. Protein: CSVHSRTSNEQFF.

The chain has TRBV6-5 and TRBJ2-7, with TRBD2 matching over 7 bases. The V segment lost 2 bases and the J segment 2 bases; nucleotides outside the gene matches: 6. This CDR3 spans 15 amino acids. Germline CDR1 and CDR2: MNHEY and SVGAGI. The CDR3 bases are TGTGCCAGCAGTTACGCGGGGGAGCCTACCTACGAGCAGTACTTC. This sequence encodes CASSYAGEPTYEQYF.

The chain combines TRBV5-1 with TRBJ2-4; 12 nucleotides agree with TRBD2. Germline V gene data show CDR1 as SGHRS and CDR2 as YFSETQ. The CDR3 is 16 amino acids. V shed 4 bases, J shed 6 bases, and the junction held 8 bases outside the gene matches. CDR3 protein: CASSLTTSGGTNIQYF. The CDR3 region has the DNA TGCGCCAGCAGCCTCACGACTAGCGGGGGCACAAACATTCAGTACTTC. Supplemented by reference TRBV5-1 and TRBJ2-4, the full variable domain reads KAGVTQTPRYLIKTRGQQVTLSCSPISGHRSVSWYQQTPGQGLQFLFEYFSETQRNKGNFPGRFSGRQFSNSRSEMNVSTLELGDSALYLCASSLTTSGGTNIQYFGAGTRLSVL.

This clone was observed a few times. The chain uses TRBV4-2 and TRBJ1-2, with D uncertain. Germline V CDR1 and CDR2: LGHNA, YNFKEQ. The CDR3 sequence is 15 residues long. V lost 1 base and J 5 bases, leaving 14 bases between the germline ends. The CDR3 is CASSQGGTAPYGYTF. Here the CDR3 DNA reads TGTGCCAGCAGCCAAGGAGGAACGGCACCATATGGCTACACCTTC.

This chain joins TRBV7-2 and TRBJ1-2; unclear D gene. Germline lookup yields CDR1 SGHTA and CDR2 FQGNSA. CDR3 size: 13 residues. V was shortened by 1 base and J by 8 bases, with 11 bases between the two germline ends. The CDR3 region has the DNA TGTGCCAGCAGCTTAGAACGGGAAACGGGCTACACCTTC. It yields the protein CASSLERETGYTF.

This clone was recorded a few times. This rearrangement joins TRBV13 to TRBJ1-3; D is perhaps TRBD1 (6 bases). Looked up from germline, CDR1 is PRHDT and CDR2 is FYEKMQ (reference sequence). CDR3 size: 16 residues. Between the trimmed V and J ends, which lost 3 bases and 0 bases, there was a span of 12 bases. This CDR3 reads CASSFQGISSGNTIYF. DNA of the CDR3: TGTGCCAGCAGCTTTCAGGGGATCAGCTCTGGAAACACCATATATTTT.